These 17 T cell receptor beta chains share one sample of origin, sequenced in a study of blood T cell repertoires in COVID-19. Measured with immunoSEQ multiplex PCR; TCRdb has only the in-frame clones, and not every one. The repertoire holds 150,000 to 200,000 clones, with 86% as singletons. Sequencing was carried out using peripheral blood. These receptors were collected from a woman aged 70-85 years with acute or convalescent COVID-19.

The table lists this clone with a count of one. The rearrangement uses TRBV10-2 and TRBJ2-3, with D tentatively TRBD1 (5 bases). Trimming took 11 bases from V and 5 from J, leaving 17 bases between them. In germline, CDR1 is WSHSY, CDR2 SAAADI. This CDR3 is built from 13 residues. The CDR3 bases are TGCGCCTCCCACTCAGGGCAAATAGATACGCAGTATTTT. Protein: CASHSGQIDTQYF.

J is TRBJ2-6 and V is TRBV11-3; TRBD1 is a possible D gene (8 bases). From germline, CDR1 is SGHNT and CDR2 YENEEA. This CDR3 is 18 amino acids long. Trimming took 3 bases from V and 0 from J, leaving 15 bases between them. The CDR3 DNA sequence: TGTGCCAGCAGCTTGTATACAGGGGGGGCCTCTGGGGCCAACGTCCTGACTTTC. The encoded protein is CASSLYTGGASGANVLTF.

The rearrangement joins TRBV6-4 to TRBJ1-1, with D hard to call. Germline CDR1 and CDR2: MRHNA and SNTAGT. This CDR3 region has 14 residues. V dropped 3 bases and J dropped 3 bases, with 11 bases sitting between them. In nucleotides, the CDR3 is TGTGCCAGCAGTGAAGGAGGAGGGCACACTGAAGCTTTCTTT. Its protein product is CASSEGGGHTEAFF.

V and J are TRBV2 and TRBJ1-1; 8 bases match TRBD1. V lost 4 bases, J lost 6 bases, and 10 bases stayed unmatched. Germline loops: CDR1 SNHLY, CDR2 FYNNEI. This CDR3 is built from 15 residues. CDR3: CASSARQGQIAEAFF. DNA of the CDR3: TGTGCCAGCAGTGCCCGACAGGGGCAGATCGCTGAAGCTTTCTTT. Together with reference TRBV2 and TRBJ1-1, the CDR3 gives the full variable domain: EPEVTQTPSHQVTQMGQEVILRCVPISNHLYFYWYRQILGQKVEFLVSFYNNEISEKSEIFDDQFSVERPDGSNFTLKIRSTKLEDSAMYFCASSARQGQIAEAFFGQGTRLTVV.

The chain combines TRBV12-3 or TRBV12-4 with TRBJ2-7; a weak D match, TRBD2 (5 bases). This CDR3 is 12 amino acids long. V was cut by 5 bases and J by 6 bases, with 11 bases left in between. CDR3 sequence (DNA): TGTGCCAGCAGTCACGGACGGGGCGAGCAGTACTTC. Amino acid sequence: CASSHGRGEQYF.

The V call is TRBV12-3 or TRBV12-4, the J call TRBJ2-1, with D possibly matching TRBD1 (5 bases). V gave up 11 bases and J gave up 1 base, with 12 bases separating them. The CDR3 has 13 amino acids. In nucleotides, the CDR3 is TGTGCCTGCGGCAGGGCGTCCTACAATGAGCAGTTCTTC. Translating it yields CACGRASYNEQFF.

This clone appeared a few times. CDR3 residues: CASRHRFRETQYF. The CDR3 nucleotides are TGTGCCAGCAGGCACAGGTTCCGGGAGACCCAGTACTTC. The chain carries TRBV28 and TRBJ2-5; maybe TRBD1 (5 bases). The CDR3 runs 13 residues. Trimming pared 6 bases from V and 5 bases from J, leaving 13 bases between. Germline V lookup: CDR1 MDHEN, CDR2 SYDVKM.

The rearrangement joins TRBV6-1 to TRBJ1-6; 7 nucleotides line up with TRBD1. The CDR3 runs to 13 residues. The germline V gene encodes CDR1 MNHNS and CDR2 SASEGT. V dropped 5 bases and J dropped 10; count of bases not matched to a gene: 5. The DNA of the CDR3 is TGTGCCAGCAGTTTCACAGGGGTCTCACCCCTCCACTTT. Residues: CASSFTGVSPLHF.

The gene calls are TRBV11-2 and TRBJ2-7; TRBD2 agrees at 13 bases. Germline trimming cut 5 bases from V and 6 bases from J; bases unmatched to any gene: 4. The CDR3 contains 14 residues. Germline CDR1 is SGHAT and CDR2 is FQNNGV. The CDR3 loop is CASSPGLAGAEQYF. The CDR3, as DNA: TGTGCCAGCAGCCCCGGACTAGCGGGAGCCGAGCAGTACTTC.

This sequence joins TRBV6-5 and TRBJ2-4, with 7 bases identical to TRBD2. After removal of 6 bases from V and 5 bases from J, the junction contained 7 bases not matched to a gene. The CDR3 runs to 14 residues. The germline V gene has CDR1 MNHEY and CDR2 SVGAGI. Here the CDR3 reads CASRRLAEQNIQYF. In nucleotides, the CDR3 is TGTGCCAGCAGGCGGCTAGCGGAGCAAAACATTCAGTACTTC.

This chain links TRBV5-6 with TRBJ2-5, with 7 bases aligning to TRBD1. Germline V gene lookup returns CDR1 SGHDT and CDR2 YYEEEE. CDR3 length: 16 residues. V shed 1 base, J shed 1 base, and the junction held 7 bases outside the gene matches. The CDR3 nucleotides are TGTGCCAGCAGCTTGATTGGACAGGAGCTCCAAGAGACCCAGTACTTC. This codes for CASSLIGQELQETQYF.

The sample holds a few counts of this clone. The rearrangement links TRBV4-2 to TRBJ1-4, with 9 bases matching TRBD1. With V trimmed by 1 base and J by 7 bases, 7 bases remained unmatched. Germline V gene sequence: CDR1 LGHNA, CDR2 YNFKEQ. The CDR3 runs 16 residues. The CDR3 region is CASSQGRQGGSEKLFF. CDR3 in DNA: TGTGCCAGCAGCCAAGGAAGACAGGGGGGGAGTGAAAAACTGTTTTTT.

This chain joins TRBV6-5 and TRBJ2-2; 12 bases align to TRBD1. The germline CDR1 and CDR2 sequences are MNHEY and SVGAGI. The CDR3 spans 15 residues. J gave up 9 bases and V 2 bases, and 4 bases lay outside the gene matches. The CDR3 nucleotides read TGTGCCAGCAGTTACGGGACAGGGGGCCGGTGGGAGCTGTTTTTT. Protein sequence: CASSYGTGGRWELFF.

The V and J genes are TRBV4-3 and TRBJ2-1; TRBD2 might be the D (5 bases). The CDR3 loop spans 14 amino acids. Trimming cost V 4 bases and J 6 bases, with 13 bases left between them. Germline CDR1 is LGHNA and CDR2 is YSLEER. CDR3 loop: CASSLEGDSNEQFF. CDR3 in DNA: TGCGCCAGCAGCCTCGAGGGAGACTCCAATGAGCAGTTCTTC.

The rearrangement joins TRBV2 to TRBJ2-7; possible D gene TRBD2, 6 bases. V was clipped by 8 bases and J by 0 bases, with 11 bases between them. CDR1 and CDR2 (germline): SNHLY, FYNNEI. The CDR3 is 13 residues long. CDR3 nucleotides: TGTGCCAGCGGCGGGGTTAGCTCCTACGAGCAGTACTTC. It codes for CASGGVSSYEQYF.

The table lists this clone with a count of one. This sequence joins TRBV5-4 and TRBJ2-5; TRBD2 matches at 9 bases. This CDR3 contains 16 residues. With V trimmed by 4 bases and J by 5 bases, 12 bases remained unmatched. Germline V lookup: CDR1 SGHNT, CDR2 YYREEE (reference sequence). The CDR3 nucleotides are TGTGCCAGCAGCCCGTCGGCGGGAGGGCCAGGGGAGACCCAGTACTTC. Translated: CASSPSAGGPGETQYF.

This rearrangement joins TRBV4-1 to TRBJ2-1; tentative D call: TRBD1 (6 bases). Trimming shortened V by 2 bases and J by 11 bases, and 13 bases separated the two germline ends. Germline CDR1 and CDR2: MGHRA and YSYEKL. The CDR3 has 13 amino acids. CDR3 sequence reads: CASSQRTEQKQFF. The CDR3, as DNA: TGCGCCAGCAGCCAAAGGACAGAGCAGAAGCAGTTCTTC.